What follows describes a single TCR beta chain. Only in-frame clones appear in the TCRdb table, and some are missing; sequencing was by immunoSEQ multiplex PCR. The table includes approximately 98,000 clones, approximately 90% detected once. The sample is drawn from a study of preoperative IRX-2 immunotherapy in early breast cancer. Sample treatment: preoperative locoregional IRX-2 cytokine immunotherapy. Patients received preoperative, locoregional IRX-2 cytokine immunotherapy in a phase Ib study. This receptor was obtained from a human donor with breast cancer. The starting material was tumor tissue, obtained after IRX-2 immunotherapy.

The CDR3 loop is CASSFEGGNEKLFF. The CDR3 DNA sequence: TGCGCCAGCAGCTTTGAGGGTGGTAATGAAAAACTGTTTTTT. V and J are TRBV5-1 and TRBJ1-4; D remains unclear. With 2 bases removed from V and 4 bases from J, the gap between germline ends came to 9 bases. The CDR3 loop spans 14 amino acids. The V gene's germline CDR1 is SGHRS and CDR2 YFSETQ.